The T cell receptor (beta chain) under discussion was sequenced for a study of shared clonotypes between healthy human individuals. Germline values: CDR1 SNHLY, CDR2 FYNNEI. V was trimmed by 8 bases and J by 0 bases, leaving 10 bases between them. This CDR3 spans 14 amino acids. For each subset, genomic DNA was distributed in equal portions over several immunoSEQ plates. Unsorted PBMC samples were amplified in replicate PCRs containing roughly 300 ng DNA, about 28,000 T cell genomes. Data came from immunoSEQ multiplex PCR; TCRdb stores just in-frame clones and leaves some out. The top ten clones hold approximately 12% of a sample with about 490,000 clones, approximately 80% of them seen once. Participating donors were healthy, HIV-negative adults free of recent acute infections or vaccinations. All the donors were Caucasian adults who lived in Nashville, Tennessee.

The source of this sequence is a middle-aged woman in good health. Some clones in this sample may be carry-over from other donors' samples. The specimen sequenced was PBMCs. The chain links TRBV2 to TRBJ2-2; the D is unclear. The CDR3 DNA follows: TGTGCCAGCCTAAGTAGGACGAACACCGGGGAGCTGTTTTTT. It translates to CASLSRTNTGELFF. Full variable domain (outside the CDR3, taken from reference TRBV2 and TRBJ2-2): EPEVTQTPSHQVTQMGQEVILRCVPISNHLYFYWYRQILGQKVEFLVSFYNNEISEKSEIFDDQFSVERPDGSNFTLKIRSTKLEDSAMYFCASLSRTNTGELFFGEGSRLTVL.